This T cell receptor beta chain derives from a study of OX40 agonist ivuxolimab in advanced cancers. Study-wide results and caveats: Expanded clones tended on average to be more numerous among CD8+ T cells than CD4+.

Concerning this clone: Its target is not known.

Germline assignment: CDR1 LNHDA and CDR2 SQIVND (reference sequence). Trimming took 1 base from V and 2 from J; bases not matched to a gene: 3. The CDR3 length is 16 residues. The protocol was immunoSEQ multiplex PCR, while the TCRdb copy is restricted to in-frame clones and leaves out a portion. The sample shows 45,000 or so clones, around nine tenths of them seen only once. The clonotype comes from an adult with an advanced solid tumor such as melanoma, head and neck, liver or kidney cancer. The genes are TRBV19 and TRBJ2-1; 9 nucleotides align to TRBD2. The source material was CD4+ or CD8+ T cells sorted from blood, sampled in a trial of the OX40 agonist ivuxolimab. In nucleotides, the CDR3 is TGTGCCAGTAGTATAGGGGCGGGAGGGCCCTACAATGAGCAGTTCTTC. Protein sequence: CASSIGAGGPYNEQFF.